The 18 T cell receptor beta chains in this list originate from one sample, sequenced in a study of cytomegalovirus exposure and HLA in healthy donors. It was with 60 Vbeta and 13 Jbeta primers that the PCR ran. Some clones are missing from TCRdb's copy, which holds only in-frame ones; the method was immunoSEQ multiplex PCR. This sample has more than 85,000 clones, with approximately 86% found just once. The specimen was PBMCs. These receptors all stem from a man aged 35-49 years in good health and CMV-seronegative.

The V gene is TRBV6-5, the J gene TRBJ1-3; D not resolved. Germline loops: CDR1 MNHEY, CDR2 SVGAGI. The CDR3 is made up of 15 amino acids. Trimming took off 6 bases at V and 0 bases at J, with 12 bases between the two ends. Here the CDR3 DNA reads TGTGCCAGCAGACAGACCGTAAGCTCTGGAAACACCATATATTTT. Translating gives CASRQTVSSGNTIYF.

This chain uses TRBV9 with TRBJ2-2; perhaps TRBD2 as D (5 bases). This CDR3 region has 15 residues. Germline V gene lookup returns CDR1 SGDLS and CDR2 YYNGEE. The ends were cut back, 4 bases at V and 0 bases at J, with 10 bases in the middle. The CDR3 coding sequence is TGTGCCAGCAGCTCCGACGGGGCGAACACCGGGGAGCTGTTTTTT. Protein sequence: CASSSDGANTGELFF.

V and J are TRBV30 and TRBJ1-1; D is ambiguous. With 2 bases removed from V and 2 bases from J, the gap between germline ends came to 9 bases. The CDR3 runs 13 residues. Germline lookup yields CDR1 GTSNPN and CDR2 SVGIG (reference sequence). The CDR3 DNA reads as TGTGCCTGGAGTTTACACGAAAACACTGAAGCTTTCTTT. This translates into CAWSLHENTEAFF.

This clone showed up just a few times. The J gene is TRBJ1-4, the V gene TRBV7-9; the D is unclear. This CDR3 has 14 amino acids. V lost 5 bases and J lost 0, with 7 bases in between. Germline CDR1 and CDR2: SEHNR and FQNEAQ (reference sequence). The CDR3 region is CASSVGSTNEKLFF. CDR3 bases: TGTGCCAGCAGCGTCGGTTCAACTAATGAAAAACTGTTTTTT.

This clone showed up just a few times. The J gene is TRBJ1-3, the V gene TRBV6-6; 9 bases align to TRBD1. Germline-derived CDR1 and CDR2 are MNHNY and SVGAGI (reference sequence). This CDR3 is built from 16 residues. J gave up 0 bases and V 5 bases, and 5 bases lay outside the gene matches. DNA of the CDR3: TGTGCCAGCAGTCCGGGACAGGGAATCTCTGGAAACACCATATATTTT. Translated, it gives CASSPGQGISGNTIYF.

The CDR3 is CASRPQGNTEAFF. The DNA for the CDR3 is TGTGCCAGCAGGCCACAGGGGAACACTGAAGCTTTCTTT. This chain joins TRBV6-5 and TRBJ1-1; TRBD1 is a possible D gene (6 bases). This CDR3 region has 13 residues. Germline V lookup: CDR1 MNHEY, CDR2 SVGAGI. The V gene lost 6 bases and the J gene lost 1 base, with 9 bases spanning the gap.

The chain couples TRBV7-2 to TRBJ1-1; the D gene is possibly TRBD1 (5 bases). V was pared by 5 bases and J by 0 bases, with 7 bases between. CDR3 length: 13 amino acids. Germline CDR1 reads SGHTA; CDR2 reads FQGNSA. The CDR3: CASSRQLNTEAFF. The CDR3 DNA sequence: TGTGCCAGCAGCCGACAGTTGAACACTGAAGCTTTCTTT. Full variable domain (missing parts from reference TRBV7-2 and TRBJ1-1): GAGVSQSPSNKVTEKGKDVELRCDPISGHTALYWYRQSLGQGLEFLIYFQGNSAPDKSGLPSDRFSAERTGGSVSTLTIQRTQQEDSAVYLCASSRQLNTEAFFGQGTRLTVV.

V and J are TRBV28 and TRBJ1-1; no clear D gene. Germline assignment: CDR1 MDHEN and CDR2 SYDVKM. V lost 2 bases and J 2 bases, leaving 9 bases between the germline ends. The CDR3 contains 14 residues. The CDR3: CASSLTTVNTEAFF. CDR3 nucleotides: TGTGCCAGCAGTTTAACCACGGTTAACACTGAAGCTTTCTTT.

The CDR3 region has the DNA TGTGCCAGCAGCTTAGTAGAATCCCGAACCGAAGAGACCCAGTACTTC. Translating it yields CASSLVESRTEETQYF. The chain employs TRBV7-9 and TRBJ2-5, with D unresolved. The CDR3 contains 16 residues. Trimming left V 1 base short and J 3 bases short, with 15 bases between. CDR1 and CDR2 from the germline V gene are SEHNR and FQNEAQ (reference sequence). Complete variable domain (other parts from reference TRBV7-9 and TRBJ2-5): DTGVSQNPRHKITKRGQNVTFRCDPISEHNRLYWYRQTLGQGPEFLTYFQNEAQLEKSRLLSDRFSAERPKGSFSTLEIQRTEQGDSAMYLCASSLVESRTEETQYFGPGTRLLVL.

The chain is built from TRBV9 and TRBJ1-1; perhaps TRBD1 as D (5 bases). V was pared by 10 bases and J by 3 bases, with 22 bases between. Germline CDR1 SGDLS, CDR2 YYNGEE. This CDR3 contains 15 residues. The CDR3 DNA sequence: TGTGCCCGACTTTACCTGGGGCATAAAGACACTGAAGCTTTCTTT. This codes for CARLYLGHKDTEAFF.

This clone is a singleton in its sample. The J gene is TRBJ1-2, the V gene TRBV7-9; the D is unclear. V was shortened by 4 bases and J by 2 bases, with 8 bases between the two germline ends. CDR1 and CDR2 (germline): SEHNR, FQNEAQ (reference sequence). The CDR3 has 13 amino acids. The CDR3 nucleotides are TGTGCCAGCAGCTCTAGTTCGAACTATGGCTACACCTTC. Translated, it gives CASSSSSNYGYTF.

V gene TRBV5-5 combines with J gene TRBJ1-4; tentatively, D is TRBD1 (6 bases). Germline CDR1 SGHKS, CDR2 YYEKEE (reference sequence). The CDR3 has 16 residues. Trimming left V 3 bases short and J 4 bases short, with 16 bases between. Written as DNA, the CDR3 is TGTGCCAGCAGCTCCCTTCTGGGGGCCAATAATGAAAAACTGTTTTTT. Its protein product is CASSSLLGANNEKLFF.

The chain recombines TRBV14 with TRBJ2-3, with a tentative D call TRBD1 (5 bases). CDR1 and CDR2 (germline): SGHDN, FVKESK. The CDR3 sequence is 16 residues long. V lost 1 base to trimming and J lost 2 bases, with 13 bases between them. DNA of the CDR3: TGTGCCAGCAGCCAAGGAGGACACCCGATCACAGATACGCAGTATTTT. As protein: CASSQGGHPITDTQYF.

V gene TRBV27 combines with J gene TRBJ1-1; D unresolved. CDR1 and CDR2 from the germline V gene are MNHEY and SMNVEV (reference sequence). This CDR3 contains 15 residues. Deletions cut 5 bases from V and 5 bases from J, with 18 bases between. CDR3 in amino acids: CASSPWADTWTEAFF. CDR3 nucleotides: TGTGCCAGCAGTCCCTGGGCAGATACGTGGACTGAAGCTTTCTTT.

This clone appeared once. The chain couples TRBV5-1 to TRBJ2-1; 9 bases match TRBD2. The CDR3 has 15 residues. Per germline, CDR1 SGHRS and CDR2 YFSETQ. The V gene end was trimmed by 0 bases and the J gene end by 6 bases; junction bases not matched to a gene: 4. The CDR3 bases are TGCGCCAGCAGCTTGGTAGCGGGGGTCGGCAATGAGCAGTTCTTC. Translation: CASSLVAGVGNEQFF.

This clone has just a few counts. This CDR3 reads CASSDSSLQDSNQPQHF. CDR3 nucleotide sequence: TGTGCCAGCAGCGACTCATCGCTACAGGATAGCAATCAGCCCCAGCATTTT. The V call is TRBV2, the J call TRBJ1-5, with D possibly matching TRBD1 (5 bases). This CDR3 comprises 17 residues. V lost 6 bases and J 0 bases, leaving 18 bases between the germline ends. Germline CDR1 is SNHLY and CDR2 is FYNNEI.

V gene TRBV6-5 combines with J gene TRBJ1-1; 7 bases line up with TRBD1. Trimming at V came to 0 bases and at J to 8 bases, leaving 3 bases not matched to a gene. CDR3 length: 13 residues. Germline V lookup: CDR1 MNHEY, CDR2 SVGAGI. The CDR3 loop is CASSYSRDREAFF. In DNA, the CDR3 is TGTGCCAGCAGTTACTCGAGGGACAGAGAAGCTTTCTTT.

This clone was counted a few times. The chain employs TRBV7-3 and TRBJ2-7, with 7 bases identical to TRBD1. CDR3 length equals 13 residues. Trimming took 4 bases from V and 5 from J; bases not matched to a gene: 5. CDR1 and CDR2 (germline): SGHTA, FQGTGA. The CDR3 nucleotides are TGTGCCAGCAGCTCAAGACAGGGCCACGAGCAGTACTTC. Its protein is CASSSRQGHEQYF.